The clone carrying this T cell receptor (beta chain) was counted at least ten times. Germline CDR1 and CDR2: MDHEN and SYDVKM. The CDR3 totals 15 residues. Trimming removed 1 base at V and 0 bases at J, with 9 bases between. The data were taken from a study of early T cells in non-severe SARS-CoV-2 infection. Unique molecular identifiers were attached to individual cDNA molecules. Each CDR3 protein is one row after TCRdb ran MiXCR on the 5' RACE reads. Of some 96,000 distinct CDR3 sequences listed, about 13% are singletons. The chain links TRBV28 to TRBJ1-2; D is undetermined. Source material: whole blood. The receptor comes from an adult who was a healthcare worker with PCR-confirmed SARS-CoV-2 infection or an uninfected control (not recorded which). The DNA of the CDR3 is TGTGCCAGCAGTTTATACCCCGGTACTAACTATGGCTACACCTTC. Encoded protein: CASSLYPGTNYGYTF.